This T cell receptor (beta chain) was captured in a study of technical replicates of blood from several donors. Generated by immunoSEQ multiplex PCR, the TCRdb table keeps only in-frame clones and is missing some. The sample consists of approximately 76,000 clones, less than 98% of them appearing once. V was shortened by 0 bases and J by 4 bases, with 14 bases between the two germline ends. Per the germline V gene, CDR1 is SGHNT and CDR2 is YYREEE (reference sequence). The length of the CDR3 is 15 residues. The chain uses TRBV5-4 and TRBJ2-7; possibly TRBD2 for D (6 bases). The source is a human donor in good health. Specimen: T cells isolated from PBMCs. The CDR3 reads CASSLVSGRGYEQYF. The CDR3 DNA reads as TGTGCCAGCAGCTTGGTTTCCGGGAGAGGGTACGAGCAGTACTTC.